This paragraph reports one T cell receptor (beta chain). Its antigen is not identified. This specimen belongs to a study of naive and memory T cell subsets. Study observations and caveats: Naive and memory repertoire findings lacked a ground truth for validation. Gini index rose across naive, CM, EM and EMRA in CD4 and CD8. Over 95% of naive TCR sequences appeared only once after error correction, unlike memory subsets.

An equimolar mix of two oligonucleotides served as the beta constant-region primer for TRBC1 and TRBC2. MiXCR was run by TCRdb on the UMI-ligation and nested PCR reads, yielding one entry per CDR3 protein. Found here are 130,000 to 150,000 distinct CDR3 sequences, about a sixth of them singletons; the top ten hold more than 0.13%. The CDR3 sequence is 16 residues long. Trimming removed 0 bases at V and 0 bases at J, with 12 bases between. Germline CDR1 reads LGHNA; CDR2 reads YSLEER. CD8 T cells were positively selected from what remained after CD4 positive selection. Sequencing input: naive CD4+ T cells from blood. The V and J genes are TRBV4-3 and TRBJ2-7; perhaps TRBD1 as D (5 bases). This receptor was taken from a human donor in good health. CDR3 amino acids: CASSQEAGSYSYEQYF. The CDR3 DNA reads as TGCGCCAGCAGCCAAGAAGCAGGGTCGTACTCCTACGAGCAGTACTTC.